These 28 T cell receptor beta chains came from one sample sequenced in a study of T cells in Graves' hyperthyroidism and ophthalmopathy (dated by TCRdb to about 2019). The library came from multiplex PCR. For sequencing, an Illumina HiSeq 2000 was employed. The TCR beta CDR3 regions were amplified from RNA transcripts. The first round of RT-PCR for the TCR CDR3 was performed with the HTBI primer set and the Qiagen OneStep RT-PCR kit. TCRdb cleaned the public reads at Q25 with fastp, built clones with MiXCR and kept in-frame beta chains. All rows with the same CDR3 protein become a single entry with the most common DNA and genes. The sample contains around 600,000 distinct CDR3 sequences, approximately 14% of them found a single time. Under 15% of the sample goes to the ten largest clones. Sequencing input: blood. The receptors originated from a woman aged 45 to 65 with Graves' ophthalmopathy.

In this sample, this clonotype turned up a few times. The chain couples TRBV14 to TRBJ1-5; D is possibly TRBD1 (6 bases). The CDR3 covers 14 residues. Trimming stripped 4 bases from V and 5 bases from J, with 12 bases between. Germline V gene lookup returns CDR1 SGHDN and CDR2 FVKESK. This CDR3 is CASSLSGVHQPQHF. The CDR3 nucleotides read TGTGCCAGCAGCCTGTCAGGGGTTCATCAGCCCCAGCATTTT.

The CDR3 protein is CASSEMGGRKSGELFF. CDR3 in DNA: TGTGCCAGCAGTGAGATGGGCGGGAGAAAGTCCGGGGAGCTGTTTTTT. The rearrangement links TRBV6-1 to TRBJ2-2, with TRBD2 matching 7 bases. This CDR3 region has 16 residues. Unmatched junction bases numbered 10, after V lost 3 bases and J lost 6 bases. From germline, CDR1 is MNHNS and CDR2 SASEGT.

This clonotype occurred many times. The CDR3 region has the DNA TGTGCCAGCAACCTGCTATTAGCCAAAAACATTCAGTACTTC. Its protein is CASNLLLAKNIQYF. J is TRBJ2-4 and V is TRBV5-5; D call uncertain. The germline CDR1 and CDR2 sequences are SGHKS and YYEKEE (reference sequence). Trimming cost V 6 bases and J 0 bases, with 10 bases left between them. The CDR3 covers 14 residues.

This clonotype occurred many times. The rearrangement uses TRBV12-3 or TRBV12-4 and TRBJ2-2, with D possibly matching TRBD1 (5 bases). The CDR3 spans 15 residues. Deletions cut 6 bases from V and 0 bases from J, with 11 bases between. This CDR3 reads CASSKDNANTGELFF. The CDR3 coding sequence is TGTGCCAGCAGCAAGGACAACGCGAACACCGGGGAGCTGTTTTTT.

The CDR3 sequence: CASSWDRGTSYGKNIQYF. Here the CDR3 DNA reads TGTGCCAGCAGCTGGGACAGGGGAACGAGTTACGGCAAAAACATTCAGTACTTC. This chain joins TRBV2 and TRBJ2-4, with 10 positions matching TRBD1. Germline V gene lookup returns CDR1 SNHLY and CDR2 FYNNEI. V was pared by 6 bases and J by 3 bases, with 14 bases of the junction left unmatched. The CDR3 spans 18 residues.

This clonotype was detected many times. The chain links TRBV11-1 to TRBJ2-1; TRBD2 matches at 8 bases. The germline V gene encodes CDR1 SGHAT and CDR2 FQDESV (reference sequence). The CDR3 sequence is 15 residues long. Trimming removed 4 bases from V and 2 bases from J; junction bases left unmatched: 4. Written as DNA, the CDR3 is TGTGCCAGCAGCTCGGGACTAGGTACCTACAATGAGCAGTTCTTC. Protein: CASSSGLGTYNEQFF.

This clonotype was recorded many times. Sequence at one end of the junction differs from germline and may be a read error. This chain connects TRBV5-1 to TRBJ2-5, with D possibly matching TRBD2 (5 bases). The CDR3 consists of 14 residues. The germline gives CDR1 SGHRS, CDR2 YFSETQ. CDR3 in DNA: TGTGCCAGCAGCTTGTTGGCCGGGGAAGAGACCCAGTACTTC. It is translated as CASSLLAGEETQYF. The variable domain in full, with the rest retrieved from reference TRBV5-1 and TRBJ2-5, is KAGVTQTPRYLIKTRGQQVTLSCSPISGHRSVSWYQQTPGQGLQFLFEYFSETQRNKGNFPGRFSGRQFSNSRSEMNVSTLELGDSALYLCASSLLAGEETQYFGPGTRLLVL.

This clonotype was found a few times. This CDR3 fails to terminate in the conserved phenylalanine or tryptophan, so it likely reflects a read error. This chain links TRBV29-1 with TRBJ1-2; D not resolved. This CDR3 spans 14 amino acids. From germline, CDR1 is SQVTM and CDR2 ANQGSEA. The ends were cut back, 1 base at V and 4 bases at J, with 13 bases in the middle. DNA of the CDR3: TGCAGCGTTGAAGTAACGGGTCAGTCCTATGGCTACACCCTC. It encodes CSVEVTGQSYGYTL.

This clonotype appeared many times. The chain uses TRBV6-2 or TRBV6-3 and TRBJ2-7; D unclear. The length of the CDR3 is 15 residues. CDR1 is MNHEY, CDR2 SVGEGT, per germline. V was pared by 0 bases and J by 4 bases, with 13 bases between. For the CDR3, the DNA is TGTGCCAGCAGTTACTCGGAATTTTGGAGTTACGAGCAGTACTTC. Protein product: CASSYSEFWSYEQYF.

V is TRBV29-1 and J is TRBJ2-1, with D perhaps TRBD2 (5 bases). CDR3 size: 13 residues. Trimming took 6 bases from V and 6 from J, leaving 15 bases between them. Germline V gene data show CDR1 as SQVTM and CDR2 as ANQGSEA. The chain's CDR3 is CSVQTQRFNEQFF. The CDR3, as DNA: TGCAGCGTCCAAACCCAGCGGTTCAATGAGCAGTTCTTC.

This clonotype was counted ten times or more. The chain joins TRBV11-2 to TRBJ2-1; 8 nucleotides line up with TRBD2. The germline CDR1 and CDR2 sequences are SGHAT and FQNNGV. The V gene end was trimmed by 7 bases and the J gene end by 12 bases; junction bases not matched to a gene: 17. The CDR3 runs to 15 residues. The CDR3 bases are TGTGCCAGCACCGGACTAGCAGAGAGGGGGTTTGGGCAGTTCTTC. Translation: CASTGLAERGFGQFF.

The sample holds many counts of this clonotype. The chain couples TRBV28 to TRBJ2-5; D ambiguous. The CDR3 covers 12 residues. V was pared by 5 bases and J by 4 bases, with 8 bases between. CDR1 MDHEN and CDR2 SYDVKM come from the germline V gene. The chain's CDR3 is CASSPRVETQYF. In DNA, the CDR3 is TGTGCCAGCAGTCCCCGGGTAGAGACCCAGTACTTC.

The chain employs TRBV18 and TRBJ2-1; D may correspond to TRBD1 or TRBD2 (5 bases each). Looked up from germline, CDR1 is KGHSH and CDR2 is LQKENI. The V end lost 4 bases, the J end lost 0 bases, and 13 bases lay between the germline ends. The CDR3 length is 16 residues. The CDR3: CASSLNGASSYNEQFF. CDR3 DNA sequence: TGTGCCAGCTCACTAAACGGGGCGAGCTCCTACAATGAGCAGTTCTTC.

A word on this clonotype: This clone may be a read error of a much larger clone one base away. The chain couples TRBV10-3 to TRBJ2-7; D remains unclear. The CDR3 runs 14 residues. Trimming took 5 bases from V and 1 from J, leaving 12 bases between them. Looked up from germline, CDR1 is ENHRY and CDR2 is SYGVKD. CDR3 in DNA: TGTGCCATCAGTATACCGGCGGTATCCTACGAGCAGTACTTC. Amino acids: CAISIPAVSYEQYF.

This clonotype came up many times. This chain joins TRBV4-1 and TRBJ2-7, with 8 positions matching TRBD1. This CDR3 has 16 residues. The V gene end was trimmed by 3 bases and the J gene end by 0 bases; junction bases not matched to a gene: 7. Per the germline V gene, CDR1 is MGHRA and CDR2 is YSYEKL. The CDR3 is CASSHGQGMGSYEQYF. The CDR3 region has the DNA TGCGCCAGCAGCCACGGACAGGGTATGGGCTCCTACGAGCAGTACTTC.

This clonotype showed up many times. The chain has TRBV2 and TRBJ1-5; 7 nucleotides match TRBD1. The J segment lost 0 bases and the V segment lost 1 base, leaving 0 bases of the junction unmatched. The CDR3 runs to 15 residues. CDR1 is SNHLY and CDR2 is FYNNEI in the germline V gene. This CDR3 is CASSEGDSSNQPQHF. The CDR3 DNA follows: TGTGCCAGCAGTGAAGGGGACAGTAGCAATCAGCCCCAGCATTTT.

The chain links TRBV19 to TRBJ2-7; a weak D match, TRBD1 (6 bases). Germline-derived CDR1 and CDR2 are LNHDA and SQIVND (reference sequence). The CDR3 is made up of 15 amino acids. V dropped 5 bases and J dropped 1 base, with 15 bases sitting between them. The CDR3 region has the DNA TGTGCCAGTAGTCAACTTAAACAGGGTTCCTACGAGCAGTACTTC. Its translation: CASSQLKQGSYEQYF.

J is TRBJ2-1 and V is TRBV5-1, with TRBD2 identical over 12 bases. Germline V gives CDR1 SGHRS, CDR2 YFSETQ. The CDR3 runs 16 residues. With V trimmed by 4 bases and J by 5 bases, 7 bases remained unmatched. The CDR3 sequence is CASSGRTSGTDNEQFF. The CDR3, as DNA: TGCGCCAGCAGCGGAAGGACTAGCGGGACAGACAATGAGCAGTTCTTC.

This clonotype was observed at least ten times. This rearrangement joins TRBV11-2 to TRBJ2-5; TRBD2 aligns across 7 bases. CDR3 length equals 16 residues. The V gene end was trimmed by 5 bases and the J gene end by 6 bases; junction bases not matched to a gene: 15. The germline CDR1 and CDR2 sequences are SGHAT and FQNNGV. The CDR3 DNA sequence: TGTGCCAGCAGCCCCCCCGCGGGAGTGAATGAGAAGACCCAGTACTTC. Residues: CASSPPAGVNEKTQYF.

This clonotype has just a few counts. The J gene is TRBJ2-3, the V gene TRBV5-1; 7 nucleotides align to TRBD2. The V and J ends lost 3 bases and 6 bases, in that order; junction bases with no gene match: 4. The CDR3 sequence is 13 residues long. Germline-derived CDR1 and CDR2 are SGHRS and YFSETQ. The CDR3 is CASSSIAGDTQYF. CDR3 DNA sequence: TGCGCCAGCAGCTCCATAGCGGGTGATACGCAGTATTTT.

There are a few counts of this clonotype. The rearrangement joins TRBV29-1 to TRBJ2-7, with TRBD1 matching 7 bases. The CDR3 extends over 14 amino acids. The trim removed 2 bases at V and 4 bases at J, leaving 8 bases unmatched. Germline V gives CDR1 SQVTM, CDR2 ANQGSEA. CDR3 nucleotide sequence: TGCAGCGTTGAATTAGGGGACAGTGGATACGAGCAGTACTTC. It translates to CSVELGDSGYEQYF.

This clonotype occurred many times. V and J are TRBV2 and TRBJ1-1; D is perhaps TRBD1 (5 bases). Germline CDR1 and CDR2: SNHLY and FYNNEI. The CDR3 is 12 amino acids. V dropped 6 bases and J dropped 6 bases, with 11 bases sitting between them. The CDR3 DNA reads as TGTGCCAGCAGGGCAGGGCGATCTGAAGCTTTCTTT. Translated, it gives CASRAGRSEAFF.

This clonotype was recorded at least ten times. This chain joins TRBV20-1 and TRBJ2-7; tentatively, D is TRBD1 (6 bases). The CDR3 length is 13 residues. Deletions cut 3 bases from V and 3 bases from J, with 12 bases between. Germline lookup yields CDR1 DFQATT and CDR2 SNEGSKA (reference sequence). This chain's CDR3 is CSASGQIFYEQYF. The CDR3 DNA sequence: TGCAGTGCTAGCGGACAGATTTTCTACGAGCAGTACTTC.

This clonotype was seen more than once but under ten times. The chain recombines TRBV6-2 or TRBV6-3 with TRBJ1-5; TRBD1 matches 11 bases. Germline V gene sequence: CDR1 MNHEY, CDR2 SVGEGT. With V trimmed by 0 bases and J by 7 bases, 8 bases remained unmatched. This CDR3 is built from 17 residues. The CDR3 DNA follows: TGTGCCAGCAGTTACTCGATAGGACAGGGGGCGCGGCAGCCCCAGCATTTT. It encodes CASSYSIGQGARQPQHF.

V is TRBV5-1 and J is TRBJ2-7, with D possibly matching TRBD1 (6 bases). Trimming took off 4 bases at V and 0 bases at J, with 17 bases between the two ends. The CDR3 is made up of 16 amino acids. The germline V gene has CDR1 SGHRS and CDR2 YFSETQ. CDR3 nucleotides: TGCGCCAGCAGCGTAAGACCGGCAGGGGACTCCTACGAGCAGTACTTC. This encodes CASSVRPAGDSYEQYF.

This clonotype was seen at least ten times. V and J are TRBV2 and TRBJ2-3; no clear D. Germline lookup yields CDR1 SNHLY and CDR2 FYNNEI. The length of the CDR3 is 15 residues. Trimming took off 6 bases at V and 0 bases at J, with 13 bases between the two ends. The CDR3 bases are TGTGCCAGCAGAAGGACGGCTGCTAGCACAGATACGCAGTATTTT. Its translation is CASRRTAASTDTQYF.

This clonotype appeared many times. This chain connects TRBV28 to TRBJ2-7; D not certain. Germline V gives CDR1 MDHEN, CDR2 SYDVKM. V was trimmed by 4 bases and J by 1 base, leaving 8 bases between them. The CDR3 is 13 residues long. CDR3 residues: CASSSAQSYEQYF. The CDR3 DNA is TGTGCCAGCAGTTCGGCTCAGTCCTACGAGCAGTACTTC.

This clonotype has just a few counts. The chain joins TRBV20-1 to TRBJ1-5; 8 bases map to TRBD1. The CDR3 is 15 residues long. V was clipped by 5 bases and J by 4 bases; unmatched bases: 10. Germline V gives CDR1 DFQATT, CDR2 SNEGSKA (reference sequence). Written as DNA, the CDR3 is TGCAGTGCTGAGGAACCCCGGACAGGGAATCAGCCCCAGCATTTT. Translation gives CSAEEPRTGNQPQHF.